Below are 30 T cell receptor beta chains sequenced from a single sample in a study of T-cell memory formation after mild COVID-19. TCRdb used MiXCR to reprocess the 5' RACE reads, holding one entry per CDR3 protein. The data contain around 36,000 distinct CDR3 sequences, 9.5% to 12% of them seen just once; the ten biggest clones take up approximately 29%. Sample: PBMCs or a T cell subset sorted from them (not recorded which). These receptor sequences come from a man between 18 and 35 years old who had mild COVID-19 (a few samples of this study predate the infection). Cell type and time point are not known.

This clonotype was counted many times. The chain couples TRBV6-1 to TRBJ1-2; D unresolved. CDR3 length: 14 amino acids. Germline assignment: CDR1 MNHNS and CDR2 SASEGT. The V end was cut by 0 bases, the J end by 3 bases, with 8 bases between. CDR3 coding DNA: TGTGCCAGCAGTGAAGCGGTATGGGACTATGGCTACACCTTC. Protein sequence: CASSEAVWDYGYTF.

Many counts were recorded for this clonotype. The chain couples TRBV5-5 to TRBJ1-2; D gene ambiguous. The germline V and J ends were trimmed by 7 bases and 4 bases, with 11 bases remaining between them. The CDR3 contains 12 residues. Germline CDR1 SGHKS, CDR2 YYEKEE (reference sequence). For the CDR3, the DNA is TGTGCCAGCGGTCCAGGCGGCTATGGCTACACCTTC. As protein: CASGPGGYGYTF. The full variable domain, rest sourced from reference TRBV5-5 and TRBJ1-2, is DAGVTQSPTHLIKTRGQQVTLRCSPISGHKSVSWYQQVLGQGPQFIFQYYEKEERGRGNFPDRFSARQFPNYSSELNVNALLLGDSALYLCASGPGGYGYTFGSGTRLTVV.

The chain carries TRBV7-2 and TRBJ2-5; 7 bases line up with TRBD1. The CDR3 totals 14 residues. J lost 7 bases, V lost 4 bases, and 9 bases had no gene match. Germline CDR1 and CDR2: SGHTA and FQGNSA. This CDR3 reads CASSSGTAGGTQYF. In DNA form, the CDR3 reads TGTGCCAGCAGCTCGGGGACAGCCGGCGGGACCCAGTACTTC.

This clonotype was seen repeatedly, ten times or more. The rearrangement uses TRBV20-1 and TRBJ2-3; 10 bases fit TRBD1. This CDR3 contains 16 residues. Unmatched junction bases numbered 10, after V lost 3 bases and J lost 4 bases. Germline V lookup: CDR1 DFQATT, CDR2 SNEGSKA (reference sequence). Here the CDR3 DNA reads TGCAGTGCTAGTACACCGGGACAGGGGACGTCAGATACGCAGTATTTT. Its protein is CSASTPGQGTSDTQYF.

This clonotype was counted many times. The CDR3 coding sequence is TGTGCCAGCAGTGCTCCAGGGAGGACCCACGAGCAGTACGTC. Translation: CASSAPGRTHEQYV. The V and J genes are TRBV28 and TRBJ2-7; TRBD2 is a possible D gene (6 bases). Germline values: CDR1 MDHEN, CDR2 SYDVKM. This CDR3 has 14 amino acids. V lost 5 bases and J 5 bases, leaving 16 bases between the germline ends.

A single count supports this clonotype. The chain recombines TRBV6-1 with TRBJ2-5; D unclear. The length of the CDR3 is 12 residues. Looked up from germline, CDR1 is MNHNS and CDR2 is SASEGT. V lost 7 bases and J 3 bases, leaving 9 bases between the germline ends. The CDR3 reads CASITPEETQYF. CDR3 bases: TGTGCCAGCATTACGCCCGAAGAGACCCAGTACTTC.

This clonotype ranks as medium-sized. The chain recombines TRBV20-1 with TRBJ2-3; D is perhaps TRBD1 (7 bases). The V end was cut by 0 bases, the J end by 4 bases, with 14 bases between. In germline, CDR1 is DFQATT, CDR2 SNEGSKA (reference sequence). CDR3 length: 15 amino acids. CDR3: CSARDGPRGADTQYF. As DNA, the CDR3 is TGCAGTGCTAGAGATGGGCCCAGGGGGGCAGATACGCAGTATTTT.

This clonotype was seen many times. The V gene is TRBV7-2, the J gene TRBJ1-5; D is possibly TRBD1 (6 bases). The CDR3 contains 13 residues. CDR1 is SGHTA and CDR2 is FQGNSA in the germline V gene. Trimming stripped 5 bases from V and 11 bases from J, with 16 bases between. In DNA form, the CDR3 reads TGTGCCAGCAGCGTAAGGGGGGATCAAGCCCAGCATTTT. This encodes CASSVRGDQAQHF.

This clonotype was recorded at least ten times. V and J are TRBV7-3 and TRBJ2-3; D is perhaps TRBD2 (5 bases). The CDR3 extends over 12 amino acids. Germline-derived CDR1 and CDR2 are SGHTA and FQGTGA. With 5 bases removed from V and 8 bases from J, the gap between germline ends came to 11 bases. CDR3 sequence reads: CASSLEAGTQYF. In nucleotides, the CDR3 is TGTGCCAGCAGCCTGGAGGCGGGTACGCAGTATTTT.

V gene TRBV6-2 or TRBV6-3 combines with J gene TRBJ1-1; D ambiguous. CDR3 length: 13 residues. CDR1 and CDR2 (germline): MNHEY, SVGEGT. The V end lost 6 bases, the J end lost 3 bases, and 11 bases lay between the germline ends. CDR3 DNA: TGTGCCAGCAGGCGCAGAGGAGACACTGAAGCTTTCTTT. Its translation: CASRRRGDTEAFF.

The table lists this clonotype with a count of one. V usage is TRBV20-1 and J usage is TRBJ2-5; 7 bases line up with TRBD1. V lost 6 bases, J lost 7 bases, and 8 bases stayed unmatched. The V gene's germline CDR1 is DFQATT and CDR2 SNEGSKA (reference sequence). This CDR3 has 12 amino acids. CDR3 sequence reads: CSARQGVATQYF. For the CDR3, the DNA is TGCAGTGCCAGACAGGGAGTGGCGACCCAGTACTTC.

This clonotype has a count of ten or more. The rearrangement uses TRBV24-1 and TRBJ2-3; TRBD1 matches at 10 bases. V lost 10 bases, J lost 5 bases, and 5 bases stayed unmatched. Germline CDR1 KGHDR, CDR2 SFDVKD. The CDR3 length is 13 residues. The CDR3 here is CATKTGGGDTQYF. The CDR3 DNA reads as TGTGCCACTAAGACAGGGGGCGGAGATACGCAGTATTTT.

This clonotype was observed at least ten times. J is TRBJ1-1 and V is TRBV5-1, with 10 bases aligning to TRBD1. Germline CDR1 reads SGHRS; CDR2 reads YFSETQ. This CDR3 comprises 14 residues. J gave up 10 bases and V 4 bases, and 10 bases lay outside the gene matches. The CDR3: CASSEDRGSGRAFF. CDR3 coding DNA: TGCGCCAGCAGCGAGGACAGGGGGAGTGGTCGAGCTTTCTTT.

In its sample, this clonotype was seen many times. J is TRBJ2-5 and V is TRBV29-1; TRBD1 aligns across 10 bases. CDR1 is SQVTM and CDR2 is ANQGSEA in the germline V gene. The CDR3 runs 13 residues. The trim removed 8 bases at V and 4 bases at J, leaving 7 bases unmatched. The CDR3 region is CSTRQGASETQYF. CDR3 nucleotide sequence: TGCAGCACCCGACAGGGGGCATCAGAGACCCAGTACTTC.

This clonotype has at least ten counts. The V and J genes are TRBV7-8 and TRBJ2-1; 7 nucleotides match TRBD2. The V gene's germline CDR1 is SGHVS and CDR2 FQNEAQ. Trimming at V came to 5 bases and at J to 6 bases, leaving 13 bases not matched to a gene. This CDR3 region has 16 residues. The DNA for the CDR3 is TGTGCCAGCAGCCCGAGGGAGCGGGGAGTGTTCAATGAGCAGTTCTTC. This gives the protein CASSPRERGVFNEQFF.

The V gene is TRBV12-3 or TRBV12-4, the J gene TRBJ2-5; D uncertain. The ends were cut back, 2 bases at V and 1 base at J, with 8 bases in the middle. This CDR3 has 14 amino acids. CDR3 region: CASSLLRSQETQYF. DNA for the CDR3: TGTGCCAGCAGTTTACTCCGTAGCCAAGAGACCCAGTACTTC.

This clonotype was counted at least ten times. The V gene is TRBV12-3 or TRBV12-4, the J gene TRBJ1-5; a weak D match, TRBD1 (6 bases). This CDR3 is built from 16 residues. Trimming removed 3 bases at V and 11 bases at J, with 23 bases between. CDR3 residues: CASSLGGGTPRGAQHF. The CDR3 nucleotides read TGTGCCAGCAGTTTGGGGGGGGGAACACCCAGGGGCGCCCAGCATTTT.

This clonotype was detected ten times or more. The V call is TRBV7-2, the J call TRBJ2-3; weak D call: TRBD2 (7 bases). Germline assignment: CDR1 SGHTA and CDR2 FQGNSA. V lost 3 bases and J lost 2, with 18 bases in between. The CDR3 runs 17 residues. The CDR3 protein is CASSFIGGARFTDTQYF. The CDR3 DNA sequence: TGTGCCAGCAGCTTTATAGGGGGGGCGAGATTCACAGATACGCAGTATTTT.

This clonotype was recorded at least ten times. The rearrangement links TRBV12-3 or TRBV12-4 to TRBJ1-1, with TRBD1 as a possible D gene (5 bases). The CDR3 length is 13 residues. Between the trimmed V and J ends, which lost 10 bases and 5 bases, there was a span of 17 bases. CDR3 sequence reads: CATLRTQGTEAFF. The CDR3, as DNA: TGTGCCACTCTCCGGACCCAGGGAACTGAAGCTTTCTTT.

This clonotype was found many times. The gene calls are TRBV7-9 and TRBJ2-5; perhaps TRBD1 as D (6 bases). The germline CDR1 and CDR2 sequences are SEHNR and FQNEAQ (reference sequence). This CDR3 comprises 15 residues. The V end lost 6 bases, the J end lost 4 bases, and 18 bases lay between the germline ends. CDR3 loop: CASSRSRGFRETQYF. CDR3 sequence (DNA): TGTGCCAGCAGTCGAAGCAGGGGATTCAGAGAGACCCAGTACTTC. Looking up the rest from reference TRBV7-9 and TRBJ2-5 gives the full variable domain: DTGVSQNPRHKITKRGQNVTFRCDPISEHNRLYWYRQTLGQGPEFLTYFQNEAQLEKSRLLSDRFSAERPKGSFSTLEIQRTEQGDSAMYLCASSRSRGFRETQYFGPGTRLLVL.

This clonotype appeared many times. This rearrangement joins TRBV11-2 to TRBJ2-5, with TRBD2 as a possible D gene (6 bases). Trimming pared 0 bases from V and 6 bases from J, leaving 11 bases between. The V gene's germline CDR1 is SGHAT and CDR2 FQNNGV. The CDR3 loop spans 14 amino acids. The CDR3 nucleotides read TGTGCCAGCAGCTTAGAAGGACTAAGGCAGACCCAGTACTTC. Translated: CASSLEGLRQTQYF.

This clonotype was detected many times. V usage is TRBV7-9 and J usage is TRBJ2-5, with 7 bases identical to TRBD1. Per the germline V gene, CDR1 is SEHNR and CDR2 is FQNEAQ (reference sequence). The CDR3 runs to 11 residues. Germline trimming cut 9 bases from V and 5 bases from J; bases unmatched to any gene: 3. The CDR3 reads CASGTVETQYF. Here the CDR3 DNA reads TGTGCCAGTGGGACAGTGGAGACCCAGTACTTC.

This clonotype came up many times. V gene TRBV7-2 combines with J gene TRBJ1-1; D unclear. Trimming took off 4 bases at V and 3 bases at J, with 9 bases between the two ends. This CDR3 has 13 residues. Germline loops: CDR1 SGHTA, CDR2 FQGNSA. CDR3 region: CASSSVGYTEAFF. CDR3 nucleotides: TGTGCCAGCAGCTCAGTCGGATACACTGAAGCTTTCTTT.

Ten or more counts support this clonotype. The V call is TRBV3-2, the J call TRBJ2-7; the D call TRBD1 from the table was never checked on the DNA. TRBV3-2 is marked as a pseudogene. The CDR3 extends over 16 amino acids. The CDR3 DNA is TGTGCCAGCAGCCACCTAAGGGGGACCGTCCCCTACGAGCAGTACTTC. Translation: CASSHLRGTVPYEQYF.

This clonotype was picked up many times. The rearrangement uses TRBV10-3 and TRBJ2-2; perhaps D is TRBD1 or TRBD2 (5 bases each). Germline V CDR1 and CDR2: ENHRY, SYGVKD. V lost 4 bases and J lost 3, with 9 bases in between. The CDR3 loop spans 14 amino acids. Here the CDR3 reads CAISAGTHTGELFF. CDR3 nucleotide sequence: TGTGCCATCAGTGCCGGGACGCACACCGGGGAGCTGTTTTTT.

This clonotype was picked up many times. The DNA of the CDR3 is TGTGCCAGCCTCAGGACCACTGAAGCTTTCTTT. This gives the protein CASLRTTEAFF. The V call is TRBV28, the J call TRBJ1-1, with D hard to call. This CDR3 comprises 11 residues. The germline V gene encodes CDR1 MDHEN and CDR2 SYDVKM. Deletions cut 8 bases from V and 4 bases from J, with 8 bases between.

This clonotype has ten or more counts. This rearrangement joins TRBV12-3 or TRBV12-4 to TRBJ1-3; no definite D call. CDR3 size: 15 residues. The V end lost 8 bases, the J end lost 6 bases, and 20 bases lay between the germline ends. In DNA form, the CDR3 reads TGTGCCAGCGGGCATGGCCCGGGCGAAGCAAACACCATATATTTT. Encoded protein: CASGHGPGEANTIYF.

The chain is built from TRBV24-1 and TRBJ2-1; 7 positions match TRBD2. The germline gives CDR1 KGHDR, CDR2 SFDVKD. Unmatched junction bases numbered 9, after V lost 4 bases and J lost 1 base. CDR3 size: 17 residues. The CDR3 here is CATSDTSGLDSYNEQFF. The CDR3 bases are TGTGCCACCAGTGACACTTCAGGACTAGATTCCTACAATGAGCAGTTCTTC.

This clonotype was picked up many times. The V gene is TRBV3-1, the J gene TRBJ1-2; TRBD1 matches at 8 bases. Trimming cost V 4 bases and J 8 bases; bases outside gene matches: 9. The germline V gene encodes CDR1 LGHDT and CDR2 YNNKEL (reference sequence). The CDR3 sequence is 14 residues long. The CDR3, as DNA: TGTGCCAGCAGCCGGGAGGACAGGGATAACGGCTACACCTTC. It encodes CASSREDRDNGYTF.

This clonotype was detected many times. This chain joins TRBV5-1 and TRBJ2-6, with 7 bases lining up with TRBD1. The length of the CDR3 is 16 residues. In germline, CDR1 is SGHRS, CDR2 YFSETQ. V shed 4 bases, J shed 4 bases, and the junction held 8 bases outside the gene matches. This CDR3 is CASSGSTGSGANVLTF. The CDR3 DNA sequence: TGCGCCAGCAGCGGTTCGACAGGGTCCGGGGCCAACGTCCTGACTTTC.